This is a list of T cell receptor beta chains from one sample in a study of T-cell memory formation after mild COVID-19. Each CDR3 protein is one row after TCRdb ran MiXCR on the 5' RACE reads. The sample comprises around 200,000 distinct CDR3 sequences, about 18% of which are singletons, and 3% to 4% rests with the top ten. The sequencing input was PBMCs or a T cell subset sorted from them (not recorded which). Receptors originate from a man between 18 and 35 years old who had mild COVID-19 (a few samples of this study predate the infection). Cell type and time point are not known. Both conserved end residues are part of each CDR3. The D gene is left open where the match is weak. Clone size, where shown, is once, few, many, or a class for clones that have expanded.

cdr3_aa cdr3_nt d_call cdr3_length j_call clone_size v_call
CASIGVQQPQHF TGTGCCAGCATTGGGGTTCAACAGCCCCAGCATTTT . 12 TRBJ1-5 . TRBV6-6
CASSEDQRGLDTQYF TGTGCCAGCAGCGAGGACCAACGGGGTCTGGATACGCAGTATTTT . 15 TRBJ2-3 once TRBV5-4
CADTTGATRTDTQYF TGTGCAGATACCACTGGGGCTACACGCACAGATACGCAGTATTTT . 15 TRBJ2-3 few TRBV12-3/TRBV12-4
CASSEYSEDQPQHF TGTGCCAGCAGTGAATATTCGGAGGATCAGCCCCAGCATTTT . 14 TRBJ1-5 . TRBV2
CSADTTGLEAFF TGCAGCGCTGACACTACAGGACTTGAAGCTTTCTTT . 12 TRBJ1-1 few TRBV29-1
CASSLWVPGRLNGYTF TGTGCCAGCAGCTTGTGGGTTCCGGGTCGTCTTAATGGCTACACCTTC . 16 TRBJ1-2 few TRBV7-8
CASRGGGTSGGAGIQYF TGTGCCAGCAGGGGGGGGGGGACTAGCGGGGGGGCTGGCATTCAGTACTTC TRBD2 17 TRBJ2-4 . TRBV6-2/TRBV6-3
CASSQALLLGNTEAFF TGCGCCAGCAGCCAAGCGTTACTCCTCGGGAACACTGAAGCTTTCTTT . 16 TRBJ1-1 medium-sized TRBV4-1
CATSRDRGSDTQYF TGTGCCACCAGCAGAGATCGGGGCTCAGATACGCAGTATTTT . 14 TRBJ2-3 few TRBV15
CASSLPYETQYF TGTGCCAGCAGCCTCCCCTACGAGACCCAGTACTTC . 12 TRBJ2-5 few TRBV7-6
CASSLGEGSPLHF TGTGCCAGCAGTTTAGGCGAGGGTTCACCCCTCCACTTT . 13 TRBJ1-6 few TRBV12-3/TRBV12-4
CAIRRLAGGTEQFF TGTGCCATCAGGAGACTAGCGGGGGGAACTGAGCAGTTCTTC TRBD2 14 TRBJ2-1 . TRBV10-3
CASRLTGGWTEAFF TGTGCCAGCAGGTTGACAGGGGGTTGGACTGAAGCTTTCTTT TRBD1 14 TRBJ1-1 many TRBV12-3/TRBV12-4
CSAALQVGDEKLFF TGCAGTGCAGCCCTACAGGTGGGGGATGAAAAACTGTTTTTT . 14 TRBJ1-4 . TRBV20-1
CASTTVGGYTF TGTGCCAGCACCACCGTGGGAGGCTACACCTTC . 11 TRBJ1-2 . TRBV12-3/TRBV12-4
CASSQRESRGEQYF TGTGCCAGCAGCCAGAGGGAATCACGGGGCGAGCAGTACTTC . 14 TRBJ2-7 . TRBV3-1
CSVAPGQSTDTQYF TGCAGCGTGGCTCCGGGACAAAGCACAGATACGCAGTATTTT . 14 TRBJ2-3 . TRBV29-1
CSARDPFARDQETQYF TGCAGTGCTAGAGACCCGTTTGCCAGGGACCAAGAGACCCAGTACTTC . 16 TRBJ2-5 few TRBV20-1
CASSLNRGMNTEAFF TGTGCCAGCAGCCTCAACAGGGGAATGAACACTGAAGCTTTCTTT TRBD1 15 TRBJ1-1 . TRBV3-1
CASGKAGATDTQYF TGTGCCAGCGGGAAAGCGGGGGCCACAGATACGCAGTATTTT TRBD2 14 TRBJ2-3 . TRBV6-2/TRBV6-3
CASTKPGVGANVLTF TGTGCCAGTACCAAGCCGGGGGTCGGGGCCAACGTCCTGACTTTC . 15 TRBJ2-6 few TRBV19
CATEGAAGANVLTF TGTGCCACGGAGGGGGCGGCTGGGGCCAACGTCCTGACTTTC . 14 TRBJ2-6 . TRBV2
CASSLEGAATDTQYF TGTGCCAGCAGCTTAGAAGGGGCCGCCACAGATACGCAGTATTTT . 15 TRBJ2-3 . TRBV7-8
CASRPRLAVQETQYF TGTGCCAGCAGGCCTCGACTAGCGGTTCAAGAGACCCAGTACTTC TRBD2 15 TRBJ2-5 few TRBV6-6
CAISALAGDDHGELFF TGTGCCATCAGTGCTCTAGCGGGTGACGATCACGGGGAGCTGTTTTTT TRBD2 16 TRBJ2-2 few TRBV10-3
CASSSYGTGNTIYF TGTGCCAGCAGTAGCTACGGCACTGGAAACACCATATATTTT . 14 TRBJ1-3 . TRBV12-3/TRBV12-4
CASSYMGSEFF TGTGCCAGCAGTTACATGGGTTCAGAGTTCTTC . 11 TRBJ2-1 few TRBV6-2/TRBV6-3
CASRLRSNTEAFF TGTGCCAGCCGGCTCAGGAGTAACACTGAAGCTTTCTTT . 13 TRBJ1-1 few TRBV27
CASSLDSYYGYTF TGCGCCAGCAGCTTGGACAGCTACTATGGCTACACCTTC . 13 TRBJ1-2 few TRBV5-1
CASSTLLAGGTDTQYF TGTGCCAGCAGCACCCTCCTGGCGGGGGGCACAGATACGCAGTATTTT TRBD2 16 TRBJ2-3 . TRBV7-3
CASTLGERGATDTQYF TGTGCCAGCACCCTGGGGGAGCGGGGGGCCACAGATACGCAGTATTTT TRBD2 16 TRBJ2-3 many TRBV5-6
CASSLFSGDHEQFF TGTGCCAGCAGCTTATTTTCAGGGGACCATGAGCAGTTCTTC . 14 TRBJ2-1 . TRBV7-9
CASSPRTSRETQYF TGTGCCAGCAGCCCCAGGACTAGTCGAGAGACCCAGTACTTC TRBD2 14 TRBJ2-5 few TRBV7-9
CASSEAGINQPQHF TGTGCCAGCAGCGAGGCGGGGATCAATCAGCCCCAGCATTTT . 14 TRBJ1-5 few TRBV11-2
CASSRDRTTEAFF TGTGCCAGCAGTCGTGACAGAACCACTGAAGCTTTCTTT . 13 TRBJ1-1 few TRBV2
CASSLWGPGNEQFF TGCGCCAGCAGCTTGTGGGGGCCAGGAAATGAGCAGTTCTTC . 14 TRBJ2-1 few TRBV5-1
CATSVGGSGASNQPQHF TGTGCCACCAGTGTCGGGGGTAGTGGGGCTAGCAATCAGCCCCAGCATTTT . 17 TRBJ1-5 . TRBV24-1
CASRTTQTLDEQFF TGTGCCAGCAGAACGACCCAAACCTTGGATGAGCAGTTCTTC . 14 TRBJ2-1 few TRBV12-3/TRBV12-4
CASSSGLAVRDEQFF TGTGCCAGCAGCTCCGGACTAGCAGTCAGGGATGAGCAGTTCTTC TRBD2 15 TRBJ2-1 few TRBV7-3
CASNRGVSTDTQYF TGCGCCAGCAACCGGGGCGTCAGCACAGATACGCAGTATTTT . 14 TRBJ2-3 . TRBV5-1
CASSLSLAEQFF TGTGCCAGCAGCTTGTCACTAGCGGAGCAGTTCTTC TRBD2 12 TRBJ2-1 few TRBV5-5
CASSYSRQAVYSGNTIYF TGTGCCAGCAGTTACTCCCGACAGGCCGTATACTCTGGAAACACCATATATTTT . 18 TRBJ1-3 few TRBV6-5
CASSLVFRQGATAVTEAFF TGTGCCAGCAGCTTAGTATTTCGTCAGGGGGCCACGGCAGTCACTGAAGCTTTCTTT TRBD1 19 TRBJ1-1 few TRBV7-2
CASSIRDRGEAFF TGTGCCAGCAGCATCCGGGACAGGGGAGAAGCTTTCTTT TRBD1 13 TRBJ1-1 few TRBV7-3
CASSPQQGTSTDTQYF TGTGCCAGCAGCCCCCAACAGGGGACTAGCACAGATACGCAGTATTTT . 16 TRBJ2-3 few TRBV7-3
CAISEFDRANYGYTF TGTGCCATCAGTGAGTTCGACAGGGCTAACTATGGCTACACCTTC TRBD1 15 TRBJ1-2 . TRBV10-3
CASRRQTNQPQHF TGTGCCAGCCGCAGGCAGACGAATCAGCCCCAGCATTTT . 13 TRBJ1-5 . TRBV6-2/TRBV6-3
CASSPGQPNEQFF TGTGCCAGCAGCCCGGGCCAACCCAATGAGCAGTTCTTC . 13 TRBJ2-1 many TRBV7-2
CASSETHFGTEAFF TGCGCCAGCAGCGAGACCCATTTCGGCACTGAAGCTTTCTTT . 14 TRBJ1-1 few TRBV5-1
CASSQEGRGYNGYTF TGCGCCAGCAGCCAAGAGGGCAGGGGATACAATGGCTACACCTTC . 15 TRBJ1-2 few TRBV4-3
CASSRTGWMEDEQFF TGCGCCAGCAGCCGGACAGGGTGGATGGAGGATGAGCAGTTCTTC TRBD1 15 TRBJ2-1 many TRBV5-1
CSARDKGYFTGELFF TGCAGTGCTAGAGATAAGGGCTACTTCACCGGGGAGCTGTTTTTT . 15 TRBJ2-2 few TRBV20-1
CASSQEQGNEQFF TGCGCCAGCAGCCAAGAACAGGGCAATGAGCAGTTCTTC . 13 TRBJ2-1 few TRBV4-3
CASSLAPVMYTEAFF TGTGCCAGCAGCTTAGCTCCCGTTATGTACACTGAAGCTTTCTTT . 15 TRBJ1-1 few TRBV7-2
CASSLVQSLETQYF TGTGCCAGCAGCTTAGTACAGAGCTTAGAGACCCAGTACTTC . 14 TRBJ2-5 . TRBV7-2
CASSPSGDEKLFF TGTGCCAGCAGCCCAAGCGGGGATGAAAAACTGTTTTTT . 13 TRBJ1-4 few TRBV7-9
CASSLAGFHQNTEAFF TGCGCCAGCAGCTTGGCCGGGTTCCACCAGAACACTGAAGCTTTCTTT . 16 TRBJ1-1 . TRBV5-1
CASSYSRRGAYEQYF TGTGCCAGCAGTTACTCTAGGCGGGGGGCCTACGAGCAGTACTTC TRBD2 15 TRBJ2-7 few TRBV6-5
CASSSAGNGYTF TGTGCCAGCAGCAGCGCAGGAAATGGCTACACCTTC . 12 TRBJ1-2 . TRBV3-1
CASSLRDGANVLTF TGCGCCAGCAGCTTACGGGATGGGGCCAACGTCCTGACTTTC . 14 TRBJ2-6 many TRBV5-1